This T cell receptor (beta chain) was observed in a study of blood T cell repertoires in COVID-19 (dated by TCRdb to between 2020 and 2021). Concerning the study at large: Collaborator samples came from the United States, Italy and Spain and covered acute and convalescent phases of COVID-19. The material from the prospective study consisted of cDNA or gDNA derived from T cells, B-cell-depleted T cells, or PBMCs. Where available, HLA class I and class II types were taken from metadata supplied by the sample provider and were not determined by assay-based typing. A de-identified subject ID, COVID-19 status, age in years and sex were almost always included in the sample metadata. The repertoires were made available in a free public database intended to serve as a resource for research on the immune response to SARS-CoV-2. Samples came from the ongoing ImmuneRACE study (first 160 participants) plus 1,254 subjects from 6 global collaborators. Deeply sampled blood TCRbeta repertoires from subjects exposed to, actively infected with, or recovered from COVID-19 were included in the dataset. The paper's findings and limits, for the study overall: Clinical and demographic metadata were provided uncurated, with the amount varying by source and participant.

The immunoSEQ Assay, a bias-controlled multiplex PCR, was used to amplify TCRbeta CDR3 regions from genomic DNA. The study's processing was this. The number of nucleated cells in each sample was estimated from the amplification of reference gene primers within the assay. To quantify the absolute abundance of each unique TCRbeta CDR3 rearrangement, sequence reads were collapsed and filtered. Productive Simpson clonality was computed per sample as the square root of Simpson's diversity index over productive rearrangements. TCRdb took this table from immuneACCESS and kept in-frame rearrangements with V and J called. Such tables lack part of the clones; where checked against another copy, unresolved V genes explain under half of the gap, and the rest is unexplained. The DNA was the basis for D and trimming; V, J and clone size are from that table. This sample gives approximately 220,000 clones in total; around 85% of them show up just once. The ten most abundant clones make up just over 0.7% of the sample.

CDR1 and CDR2 (SEHNR, FQNEAQ) derive from the germline V gene (reference sequence). From V the trimming removes 3 bases and from J it removes 5 bases, while the gene matches leave 3 bases of the junction unaccounted for. The CDR3 measures 15 amino acids from cysteine to phenylalanine. Only the CDR3 DNA is retained, 45 bases long and in frame from the first base. On this clone itself: It lacks a known antigen. No quality values exist for individual bases; no much larger clone is one base distant. This sample also contains other DNA sequences that code for the same CDR3.

The collaborating institutions used their own protocols to collect whole blood in K2EDTA tubes. Collaborator samples were shipped for TCRbeta analysis as frozen whole blood, isolated PBMCs, or DNA extracted from either sample type. Sequenced sample: peripheral blood. The V and J genes are TRBV7-9 and TRBJ2-2, and 10 junction bases match TRBD1. The TCR was taken from a man between 35 and 55 years old with acute or convalescent COVID-19. In nucleotide form, the sequence is TGTGCCAGCAGCTTTCGGACAGGGGGAACCGGGGAGCTGTTTTTT. This yields the protein CASSFRTGGTGELFF.